This TCR beta chain stems from a study of regulatory T cells in long-lasting Graves disease. As for time point: newly diagnosed GD, antithyroid drugs for less than 3 months. PBMCs were the source of the RNA used for TCR sequencing. The CDR3 runs 19 residues. Germline assignment: CDR1 SGHTA and CDR2 FQGNSA. Trimming took 1 base from V and 2 from J; bases not matched to a gene: 13. Construction of the TCR beta libraries employed iRepertoire HTBI primers in conjunction with Arm-PCR of CDR3 regions. One entry per CDR3 protein results from TCRdb running MiXCR on the multiplex PCR reads. The sample shows some 330,000 distinct CDR3 sequences, 12% of them seen only once. These data are also associated with another study on T cells in Graves' hyperthyroidism and ophthalmopathy. From that report: Stable Graves' hyperthyroidism meant no ophthalmopathy progression within 18 months. A first-round RT-PCR of the TCR CDR3 used the HTBI primer set. Separation of ophthalmopathy from stable hyperthyroidism was achieved by a 13 V-J model.

This sequence joins TRBV7-2 and TRBJ2-3; 9 bases match TRBD2. The source was peripheral blood mononuclear cells (PBMCs), collected at new diagnosis, from a patient treated with antithyroid drugs. This clonotype was sampled from a woman younger than 30 with Graves disease. The CDR3: CASSLVIVGGRGDTDTQYF. As DNA, the CDR3 is TGTGCCAGCAGCTTAGTGATTGTGGGCGGGAGGGGGGACACAGATACGCAGTATTTT.